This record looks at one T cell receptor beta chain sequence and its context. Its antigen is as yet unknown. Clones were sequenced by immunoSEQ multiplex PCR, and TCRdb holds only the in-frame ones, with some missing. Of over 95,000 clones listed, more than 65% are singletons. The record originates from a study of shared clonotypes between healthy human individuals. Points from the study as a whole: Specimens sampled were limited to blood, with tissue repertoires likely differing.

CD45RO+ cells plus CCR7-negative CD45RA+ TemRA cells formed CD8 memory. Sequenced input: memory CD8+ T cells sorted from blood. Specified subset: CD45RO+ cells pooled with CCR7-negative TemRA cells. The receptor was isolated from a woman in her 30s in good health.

The CDR3 loop reads CASSLGQDNTGELFF. CDR3 nucleotides: TGTGCCAGCAGCTTAGGGCAGGATAACACCGGGGAGCTGTTTTTT. The V gene is TRBV7-7, the J gene TRBJ2-2, with no clear D. Per the germline V gene, CDR1 is SSHAT and CDR2 is FNYEAQ (reference sequence). CDR3 length: 15 residues. Between the trimmed V and J ends, which lost 1 base and 2 bases, there was a span of 8 bases.